Listed below are T cell receptor beta chains from one sample, sequenced in a study of T cells in Graves' hyperthyroidism and ophthalmopathy. MiXCR, run by TCRdb on the multiplex PCR reads, gives a single entry per CDR3 protein. The sample consists of approximately 330,000 distinct CDR3 sequences, around 20% of them appearing once. Material: blood. The source of these receptors is a woman aged 50 to 60 with Graves' hyperthyroidism. Both conserved end residues are trimmed from each CDR3. A D gene is named only where the DNA matches it firmly.

NA,TRBV3-1,TRBJ2-3,12,ASSLRTVSDTQY
TRBD1,TRBV18,TRBJ2-7,10,ASSNDRGEQY
NA,TRBV20-1,TRBJ2-1,12,SAVQGGIYNEQF
NA,TRBV4-1,TRBJ2-5,10,ASSQEMETQY
NA,TRBV29-1,TRBJ1-1,9,SVSLGFEAF
NA,TRBV3-1,TRBJ1-4,10,ASRLGAEKLF
TRBD1,TRBV27,TRBJ1-3,13,ASSFRQGAGNTIY
TRBD1,TRBV28,TRBJ1-4,13,ASSFRQGLREKLF
TRBD1,TRBV28,TRBJ1-5,11,AITGGSNQPQH
NA,TRBV5-1,TRBJ1-2,12,ASSLAGSLYGYT
NA,TRBV5-1,TRBJ1-6,14,ASSLDGGGYNSPLH
NA,TRBV20-1,TRBJ1-3,14,SASPGGAGRKNTIY
NA,TRBV13,TRBJ1-4,12,ASSIQGRHEKLF
NA,TRBV6-1,TRBJ2-5,13,ASKYRDTPQETQY
TRBD1,TRBV7-2,TRBJ1-1,13,ASTDRGRTNTEAF
NA,TRBV11-2,TRBJ2-7,13,ASSFRELRNYEQY
NA,TRBV11-2,TRBJ2-7,12,ASSPQDETYEQY
NA,TRBV28,TRBJ2-1,13,ASSFYRISYNEQF
NA,TRBV7-2,TRBJ1-5,14,ASSLGMGSNNQPQH
NA,TRBV30,TRBJ2-7,9,AWTGENEQY
NA,TRBV9,TRBJ2-3,13,ASSVSGGSTDTQY
TRBD1,TRBV28,TRBJ2-7,12,ASRFRDRPYEQY
NA,TRBV7-2,TRBJ2-2,13,ASSPGILDTGELF
NA,TRBV2,TRBJ2-1,13,ASSERRATYNEQF
NA,TRBV15,TRBJ1-6,13,ATRFAFGENSPLH
NA,TRBV6-1,TRBJ2-1,14,ASRYTQGLSYNEQF
TRBD1,TRBV12-3/TRBV12-4,TRBJ2-1,12,ASRAGQGANEQF
NA,TRBV9,TRBJ2-7,12,ASSVNQLSYEQY
NA,TRBV3-1,TRBJ2-3,14,ASSQGPLRWVDTQY
NA,TRBV3-1,TRBJ1-1,12,ASSQADRRNEAF
NA,TRBV6-4,TRBJ1-3,14,ASSDSNRGIGNTIY
NA,TRBV7-4,TRBJ2-3,13,ASSFSAASTDTQY
TRBD1,TRBV5-1,TRBJ1-4,12,ASSGDRGNEKLF
NA,TRBV5-1,TRBJ2-7,11,ASYAGPSYEQY
TRBD2,TRBV7-9,TRBJ2-1,13,ASSLGAGGHNEQF
NA,TRBV6-6,TRBJ2-3,13,ASSYKGLSTDTQY
TRBD1,TRBV5-1,TRBJ2-7,12,ASSLVVGQDEQY
TRBD2,TRBV6-1,TRBJ2-1,13,ASTLSGASYNEQF
NA,TRBV6-1,TRBJ2-7,13,ASSDAGLSSYEQY
NA,TRBV10-2,TRBJ2-1,10,ASTGWSNEQF
NA,TRBV9,TRBJ1-2,13,ASSQSPLSNYGYT
NA,TRBV12-5,TRBJ1-1,14,ASGPDSGQLNTEAF
TRBD2,TRBV3-1,TRBJ2-7,13,ASSRKGGSLDEQY
TRBD2,TRBV4-1,TRBJ2-7,16,ASSQDFTGLAGTYEQY
NA,TRBV20-1,TRBJ1-2,13,SAPHTTPPLYGYT
TRBD2,TRBV11-2,TRBJ2-7,13,ASSQGLAGEYEQY
NA,TRBV2,TRBJ1-2,12,APGPVGTNYGYT
TRBD1,TRBV6-1,TRBJ2-6,13,ASRKDRAGANVLT
NA,TRBV3-1,TRBJ2-1,11,ASSHFGSNEQF
TRBD2,TRBV5-1,TRBJ2-5,14,ASSQTSGRAGETQY
NA,TRBV9,TRBJ2-3,12,ASSRGIFTDTQY
TRBD2,TRBV7-9,TRBJ2-7,11,ASSARRGDEQY
TRBD2,TRBV9,TRBJ2-1,14,ASSATGTSSYNEQF
NA,TRBV28,TRBJ1-3,12,ASSLLTSGNTIY
TRBD1,TRBV5-5,TRBJ2-7,12,ASSFGTANYEQY
NA,TRBV11-2,TRBJ2-1,14,ASSLVQGSSYNEQF
TRBD1,TRBV24-1,TRBJ2-3,17,ATSDASYRDRVVTDTQY
TRBD1,TRBV18,TRBJ1-2,13,ASSPDGTGNYGYT
NA,TRBV2,TRBJ1-2,13,ASSEGRNGPYGYT